This entry lists 26 T cell receptor beta chains sequenced from one sample in a study of T cells after yellow fever vaccination. Via MiXCR, TCRdb re-called the 5' RACE reads, giving one row per CDR3 protein. Of some 350,000 distinct CDR3 sequences in the sample, 3% to 4.5% were seen once. Sequenced here: PBMCs, sampled 5 days after the yellow fever booster vaccination. These receptors originate from a young man who received the YFV17D yellow fever vaccine.

The table lists this clonotype with many counts. The chain recombines TRBV7-9 with TRBJ2-3; 7 bases match TRBD2. CDR3 length equals 14 residues. V trimming: 7 bases; J trimming: 4 bases; junction bases outside the gene matches: 8. Germline lookup yields CDR1 SEHNR and CDR2 FQNEAQ (reference sequence). CDR3 amino acids: CASTRRGYPDTQYF. The CDR3 coding sequence is TGTGCCAGCACTCGGCGGGGGTACCCAGATACGCAGTATTTT.

This clonotype was counted only a few times. This sequence joins TRBV19 and TRBJ1-1; D unresolved. Trimming pared 5 bases from V and 8 bases from J, leaving 18 bases between. Germline CDR1 is LNHDA and CDR2 is SQIVND (reference sequence). The CDR3 has 14 residues. The DNA of the CDR3 is TGTGCCAGTAGTGCCCGGACCCCCCTCGGGGAAGCTTTCTTT. Amino acids: CASSARTPLGEAFF.

A few counts support this clonotype. The chain joins TRBV5-6 to TRBJ1-6; D remains ambiguous. This CDR3 region has 18 residues. The V end lost 1 base, the J end lost 0 bases, and 14 bases lay between the germline ends. In germline, CDR1 is SGHDT, CDR2 YYEEEE. In nucleotides, the CDR3 is TGTGCCAGCAGCTTGAGCAGGCCTTCGGTCTCCTATAATTCACCCCTCCACTTT. Its protein is CASSLSRPSVSYNSPLHF. Filled out from reference TRBV5-6 and TRBJ1-6, the complete variable domain reads DAGVTQSPTHLIKTRGQQVTLRCSPKSGHDTVSWYQQALGQGPQFIFQYYEEEERQRGNFPDRFSGHQFPNYSSELNVNALLLGDSALYLCASSLSRPSVSYNSPLHFGNGTRLTVT.

Only a few counts were recorded for this clonotype. The chain recombines TRBV18 with TRBJ2-1; no firm D call. This CDR3 region has 13 residues. V was pared by 2 bases and J by 5 bases, with 7 bases between. Germline V gene data show CDR1 as KGHSH and CDR2 as LQKENI. CDR3 in DNA: TGTGCCAGCTCACCAGAGGTCAACAATGAGCAGTTCTTC. It yields the protein CASSPEVNNEQFF.

This clonotype appeared a few times. The V gene is TRBV5-5, the J gene TRBJ1-2; the match to TRBD1 covers 10 bases. The CDR3 is 15 residues long. Germline CDR1 reads SGHKS; CDR2 reads YYEKEE (reference sequence). J gave up 8 bases and V 0 bases, and 7 bases lay outside the gene matches. CDR3 DNA sequence: TGTGCCAGCAGCTTGGGAGACAGGGGGCTATGGGGCTACACCTTC. It codes for CASSLGDRGLWGYTF.

This clonotype showed up just a few times. The chain carries TRBV6-5 and TRBJ1-2; TRBD1 is a possible D gene (5 bases). V gave up 4 bases and J gave up 6 bases, with 12 bases separating them. CDR1 is MNHEY and CDR2 is SVGAGI in the germline V gene. This CDR3 has 13 amino acids. The CDR3 protein is CASSFGGTDGYTF. The CDR3, as DNA: TGTGCCAGCAGTTTTGGGGGGACTGATGGCTACACCTTC.

This clonotype was picked up a small number of times. The chain employs TRBV20-1 and TRBJ2-5; perhaps TRBD1 as D (6 bases). This CDR3 region has 12 residues. Germline V gene data show CDR1 as DFQATT and CDR2 as SNEGSKA (reference sequence). V was pared by 4 bases and J by 5 bases, with 11 bases between. CDR3 DNA: TGCAGTGCTAACAGGGTTGGGGAGACCCAGTACTTC. This sequence encodes CSANRVGETQYF.

The chain is built from TRBV3-1 and TRBJ1-5, with D unresolved. The CDR3 extends over 12 amino acids. In germline, CDR1 is LGHDT, CDR2 YNNKEL (reference sequence). V was pared by 5 bases and J by 9 bases, with 11 bases between. CDR3 DNA: TGTGCCAGCAGCTCCGGGCCGGGGCCCCAGCATTTT. Encoded protein: CASSSGPGPQHF.

This clonotype has just a few counts. The V call is TRBV27, the J call TRBJ1-5; a weak D match, TRBD1 (5 bases). Between the trimmed V and J ends, which lost 6 bases and 6 bases, there was a span of 18 bases. Germline CDR1 is MNHEY and CDR2 is SMNVEV (reference sequence). The CDR3 length is 15 residues. DNA of the CDR3: TGTGCCAGCAGCCCTGGGACTGACGATCTTCAGCCCCAGCATTTT. Residues: CASSPGTDDLQPQHF.

This clonotype was found many times. The V gene is TRBV7-9, the J gene TRBJ1-2; the match to TRBD1 covers 9 bases. Germline V gene data show CDR1 as SEHNR and CDR2 as FQNEAQ (reference sequence). Losses at the gene ends were 3 bases for V and 10 bases for J; bases not matched to a gene: 3. This CDR3 has 12 residues. Written as DNA, the CDR3 is TGTGCCAGCAGCTTGGGACAGGGCGACTACACCTTC. This codes for CASSLGQGDYTF.

The chain links TRBV7-2 to TRBJ1-1; D call uncertain. Trimming left V 2 bases short and J 6 bases short, with 13 bases between. Germline CDR1 is SGHTA and CDR2 is FQGNSA. This CDR3 contains 14 residues. The CDR3 DNA reads TGTGCCAGCAGCTTAAGGGCCCGCGGCTCTGAAGCTTTCTTT. Protein: CASSLRARGSEAFF.

This clonotype was seen at least ten times. The chain joins TRBV20-1 to TRBJ2-7; D not resolved. Germline V gene lookup returns CDR1 DFQATT and CDR2 SNEGSKA (reference sequence). Trimming took 2 bases from V and 1 from J, leaving 12 bases between them. The CDR3 length is 14 residues. The CDR3 reads CSARRLVQSYEQYV. As DNA, the CDR3 is TGCAGTGCTAGAAGGCTAGTTCAGTCCTACGAGCAGTACGTC.

This clonotype appeared many times. The chain combines TRBV6-2 or TRBV6-3 with TRBJ2-7; perhaps TRBD1 as D (5 bases). Germline V gives CDR1 MNHEY, CDR2 SVGEGT. Trimming pared 0 bases from V and 4 bases from J, leaving 13 bases between. This CDR3 spans 15 amino acids. Here the CDR3 reads CASSYSTEGEYEQYV. CDR3 nucleotide sequence: TGTGCCAGCAGTTACTCGACCGAAGGGGAATACGAGCAGTACGTC.

This clonotype has just a few counts. V usage is TRBV28 and J usage is TRBJ1-2; D remains unclear. The ends were cut back, 7 bases at V and 0 bases at J, with 21 bases in the middle. The CDR3 totals 17 residues. The germline CDR1 and CDR2 sequences are MDHEN and SYDVKM. The CDR3 coding sequence is TGTGCCAGCACCAATTCCCGGTGGGGAGAAGCTAACTATGGCTACACCTTC. Translation: CASTNSRWGEANYGYTF.

This clonotype has only a few counts. V is TRBV20-1 and J is TRBJ2-5, with 7 positions matching TRBD1. The trim removed 2 bases at V and 2 bases at J, leaving 2 bases unmatched. Germline V gene lookup returns CDR1 DFQATT and CDR2 SNEGSKA (reference sequence). CDR3 length: 13 residues. The CDR3 bases are TGCAGTGCTAGAAAGGGACAGCAAGAGACCCAGTACTTC. Encoded protein: CSARKGQQETQYF.

This CDR3 is CASSQEWLQFYEQYF. The CDR3 DNA reads TGTGCCAGCAGCCAAGAATGGCTCCAATTCTACGAGCAGTACTTC. The rearrangement joins TRBV4-2 to TRBJ2-7; D remains ambiguous. The germline CDR1 and CDR2 sequences are LGHNA and YNFKEQ. V dropped 0 bases and J dropped 3 bases, with 12 bases sitting between them. The CDR3 extends over 15 amino acids.

V and J are TRBV7-6 and TRBJ2-1; 12 bases agree with TRBD2. The V gene end was trimmed by 5 bases and the J gene end by 2 bases; junction bases not matched to a gene: 4. Germline V lookup: CDR1 SGHVS, CDR2 FNYEAQ. This CDR3 comprises 16 residues. DNA for the CDR3: TGTGCCAGCAGCCCCCGGACTAGCGGGGCCTACAATGAGCAGTTCTTC. Translating it yields CASSPRTSGAYNEQFF.

This clonotype appeared a few times. The V gene is TRBV7-2, the J gene TRBJ1-6, with 9 bases fitting TRBD1. The germline CDR1 and CDR2 sequences are SGHTA and FQGNSA. The length of the CDR3 is 15 residues. Unmatched junction bases numbered 8, after V lost 5 bases and J lost 9 bases. CDR3 sequence (DNA): TGTGCCAGCAGCGAAGGACAGGGGATGAGTTCACCCCTCCACTTT. As protein: CASSEGQGMSSPLHF.

The chain links TRBV7-2 to TRBJ1-1; D is ambiguous. V was pared by 2 bases and J by 0 bases, with 13 bases between. CDR1 is SGHTA, CDR2 FQGNSA, per germline. The length of the CDR3 is 16 residues. The CDR3 loop reads CASSLSLRSLNTEAFF. CDR3 in DNA: TGTGCCAGCAGCTTATCTCTACGGAGCTTGAACACTGAAGCTTTCTTT.

This clonotype was detected only a few times. This chain connects TRBV20-1 to TRBJ2-7; TRBD1 might be the D (5 bases). With 0 bases removed from V and 0 bases from J, the gap between germline ends came to 12 bases. The CDR3 extends over 15 amino acids. The germline gives CDR1 DFQATT, CDR2 SNEGSKA (reference sequence). CDR3 sequence: CSARDGAGSSYEQYF. The DNA for the CDR3 is TGCAGTGCTAGAGATGGGGCAGGCAGCTCCTACGAGCAGTACTTC.

This clonotype was detected a few times. The chain carries TRBV7-2 and TRBJ1-3; D gene uncertain. Per germline, CDR1 SGHTA and CDR2 FQGNSA. V lost 2 bases and J 0 bases, leaving 8 bases between the germline ends. The CDR3 runs 15 residues. The CDR3 region has the DNA TGTGCCAGCAGCTTAAGCGGTCGCTCTGGAAACACCATATATTTT. It translates to CASSLSGRSGNTIYF.

The gene calls are TRBV7-9 and TRBJ2-6, with 12 bases that match TRBD1. Germline V gene sequence: CDR1 SEHNR, CDR2 FQNEAQ (reference sequence). The CDR3 runs to 17 residues. The J segment lost 2 bases and the V segment lost 5 bases, leaving 4 bases of the junction unmatched. CDR3 sequence: CASSAGTGGAGANVLTF. The CDR3 nucleotides read TGTGCCAGCAGCGCAGGGACAGGGGGCGCTGGGGCCAACGTCCTGACTTTC. Full variable domain (outside the CDR3, taken from reference TRBV7-9 and TRBJ2-6): DTGVSQNPRHKITKRGQNVTFRCDPISEHNRLYWYRQTLGQGPEFLTYFQNEAQLEKSRLLSDRFSAERPKGSFSTLEIQRTEQGDSAMYLCASSAGTGGAGANVLTFGAGSRLTVL.

The gene calls are TRBV14 and TRBJ1-1; D uncertain. There are 14 residues in the CDR3. CDR1 and CDR2 from the germline V gene are SGHDN and FVKESK. V gave up 0 bases and J gave up 6 bases, with 11 bases separating them. The CDR3 protein is CASSQEFQGSEAFF. DNA for the CDR3: TGTGCCAGCAGCCAAGAATTCCAAGGTTCTGAAGCTTTCTTT.

The chain has TRBV7-2 and TRBJ2-3; 8 bases map to TRBD2. This CDR3 contains 14 residues. Germline V gives CDR1 SGHTA, CDR2 FQGNSA. V gave up 1 base and J gave up 4 bases; unmatched junction bases: 1. As DNA, the CDR3 is TGTGCCAGCAGCTTAGGGACTAGCTCAGATACGCAGTATTTT. This codes for CASSLGTSSDTQYF.

The chain couples TRBV2 to TRBJ2-2; TRBD2 matches at 7 bases. Germline CDR1 SNHLY, CDR2 FYNNEI. The CDR3 loop spans 16 amino acids. V shed 6 bases and J 4 bases; nucleotides not matched to a gene: 11. The CDR3 bases are TGTGCCAGCAGAAGCAGTGGTAGCGGGTTCACCGGGGAGCTGTTTTTT. Protein: CASRSSGSGFTGELFF.

The chain is built from TRBV6-5 and TRBJ1-2, with D hard to call. V was trimmed by 5 bases and J by 4 bases, leaving 11 bases between them. The CDR3 loop spans 13 amino acids. Germline lookup yields CDR1 MNHEY and CDR2 SVGAGI. CDR3 sequence (DNA): TGTGCCAGCAGTCCCCATCGGGGCTATGGCTACACCTTC. This codes for CASSPHRGYGYTF.